One sample yielded the 27 T cell receptor beta chains listed below, sequenced in a study of T cell responses to AZD1222 COVID-19 vaccine. The protocol was immunoSEQ multiplex PCR, while the TCRdb copy is restricted to in-frame clones and leaves out a portion. The sample has around 180,000 clones; about 86% are singletons. Specimen: peripheral blood, collected on day 0 of AZD1222 vaccination. These receptor sequences come from an adult in good health.

The V gene is TRBV19, the J gene TRBJ2-1; D is undetermined. This CDR3 comprises 14 residues. The V end was cut by 3 bases, the J end by 5 bases, with 11 bases between. The germline CDR1 and CDR2 sequences are LNHDA and SQIVND (reference sequence). CDR3 region: CASSIMGRNNEQFF. The CDR3 bases are TGTGCCAGTAGTATCATGGGCAGGAACAATGAGCAGTTCTTC.

This sequence joins TRBV24-1 and TRBJ1-4; D might be TRBD1 (5 bases). The CDR3 is 14 amino acids. Germline loops: CDR1 KGHDR, CDR2 SFDVKD. V was trimmed by 7 bases and J by 5 bases, leaving 13 bases between them. CDR3 amino acids: CATRGDAPNEKLFF. CDR3 coding DNA: TGTGCCACCAGGGGGGACGCTCCAAATGAAAAACTGTTTTTT.

This chain links TRBV7-9 with TRBJ1-1; D not resolved. V lost 5 bases and J lost 0, with 7 bases in between. The length of the CDR3 is 13 residues. Germline V gene lookup returns CDR1 SEHNR and CDR2 FQNEAQ (reference sequence). The CDR3 region is CASSPGLNTEAFF. The CDR3 DNA follows: TGTGCCAGCAGCCCAGGATTGAACACTGAAGCTTTCTTT.

For this clone: The same CDR3 arises from other DNA sequences in this sample as well. The chain recombines TRBV6-1 with TRBJ2-3; D gene uncertain. Deletions cut 3 bases from V and 2 bases from J, with 6 bases between. The germline gives CDR1 MNHNS, CDR2 SASEGT. The length of the CDR3 is 13 residues. The CDR3 reads CASSDPYTDTQYF. CDR3 sequence (DNA): TGTGCCAGCAGTGACCCTTACACAGATACGCAGTATTTT.

The V gene is TRBV12-5, the J gene TRBJ1-1; D uncertain. V was shortened by 5 bases and J by 3 bases, with 4 bases between the two germline ends. The V gene's germline CDR1 is LGHNT and CDR2 FRNRAP. CDR3 length: 11 amino acids. Here the CDR3 reads CASGPDTEAFF. The DNA for the CDR3 is TGTGCTAGTGGTCCCGACACTGAAGCTTTCTTT.

The V gene is TRBV6-5, the J gene TRBJ2-7; tentative D call: TRBD1 (6 bases). Germline lookup yields CDR1 MNHEY and CDR2 SVGAGI. The CDR3 runs to 14 residues. Trimming removed 6 bases from V and 2 bases from J, with 14 bases in between. The CDR3 protein is CASRNLQGTYEQYF. In DNA form, the CDR3 reads TGTGCCAGCAGGAACTTACAGGGCACCTACGAGCAGTACTTC.

The chain has TRBV2 and TRBJ1-1; D is perhaps TRBD1 (5 bases). CDR1 SNHLY and CDR2 FYNNEI come from the germline V gene. The V gene lost 6 bases and the J gene lost 0 bases, with 8 bases spanning the gap. There are 13 residues in the CDR3. CDR3 nucleotide sequence: TGTGCCAGCAGCGGGGGGTTGAACACTGAAGCTTTCTTT. It codes for CASSGGLNTEAFF.

The V call is TRBV28, the J call TRBJ1-1, with D possibly matching TRBD1 (5 bases). Germline CDR1 is MDHEN and CDR2 is SYDVKM. This CDR3 region has 15 residues. V was shortened by 5 bases and J by 7 bases, with 20 bases between the two germline ends. CDR3 coding DNA: TGTGCCAGCAGTGAGAGGGGTTCGACACTATATGAAGCTTTCTTT. Translation: CASSERGSTLYEAFF. Supplemented by reference TRBV28 and TRBJ1-1, the full variable domain reads DVKVTQSSRYLVKRTGEKVFLECVQDMDHENMFWYRQDPGLGLRLIYFSYDVKMKEKGDIPEGYSVSREKKERFSLILESASTNQTSMYLCASSERGSTLYEAFFGQGTRLTVV.

This chain joins TRBV9 and TRBJ2-1; 11 bases are shared with TRBD2. With 4 bases clipped from V and 8 bases from J, the junction kept 11 bases outside the gene matches. Germline V gene lookup returns CDR1 SGDLS and CDR2 YYNGEE. The CDR3 consists of 16 residues. CDR3 protein: CASSTLAGGLRDEQFF. CDR3 DNA sequence: TGTGCCAGCAGCACCTTAGCGGGGGGGCTTCGGGATGAGCAGTTCTTC.

The CDR3: CAIRAAMNTEAFF. The DNA of the CDR3 is TGTGCCATAAGAGCCGCCATGAACACTGAAGCTTTCTTT. This chain connects TRBV6-5 to TRBJ1-1; D is ambiguous. The CDR3 covers 13 residues. Germline V CDR1 and CDR2: MNHEY, SVGAGI. V was shortened by 10 bases and J by 0 bases, with 12 bases between the two germline ends.

The chain recombines TRBV4-3 with TRBJ1-1; D is perhaps TRBD1 (5 bases). This CDR3 is 15 amino acids long. Germline lookup yields CDR1 LGHNA and CDR2 YSLEER. V was cut by 0 bases and J by 8 bases, with 16 bases left in between. CDR3 in DNA: TGCGCCAGCAGCCAAGATTTCGGCAGGGTGTCCGAAGCTTTCTTT. This sequence encodes CASSQDFGRVSEAFF.

The chain uses TRBV11-2 and TRBJ2-1; 9 nucleotides line up with TRBD2. The V segment lost 2 bases and the J segment 4 bases; nucleotides outside the gene matches: 6. The germline gives CDR1 SGHAT, CDR2 FQNNGV. The CDR3 runs to 16 residues. The CDR3 here is CASSLLAGDGYNEQFF. CDR3 coding DNA: TGTGCCAGCAGCTTATTAGCGGGGGATGGGTACAATGAGCAGTTCTTC. The variable domain in full, with the rest retrieved from reference TRBV11-2 and TRBJ2-1, is EAGVAQSPRYKIIEKRQSVAFWCNPISGHATLYWYQQILGQGPKLLIQFQNNGVVDDSQLPKDRFSAERLKGVDSTLKIQPAKLEDSAVYLCASSLLAGDGYNEQFFGPGTRLTVL.

CDR3 sequence: CASSEVVGAISNQPQHF. CDR3 in DNA: TGCGCCAGCAGTGAGGTTGTCGGGGCCATTAGCAATCAGCCCCAGCATTTT. The chain employs TRBV10-2 and TRBJ1-5; D is possibly TRBD1 (5 bases). Germline values: CDR1 WSHSY, CDR2 SAAADI. V was shortened by 2 bases and J by 0 bases, with 14 bases between the two germline ends. This CDR3 has 17 amino acids.

The chain combines TRBV5-4 with TRBJ2-5; TRBD1 matches 8 bases. CDR3 length equals 15 residues. Germline V lookup: CDR1 SGHNT, CDR2 YYREEE (reference sequence). V lost 4 bases to trimming and J lost 2 bases; unmatched junction nucleotides: 7. This chain's CDR3 is CASSASDRDQETQYF. The CDR3 DNA is TGTGCCAGCAGCGCCTCGGACAGGGATCAAGAGACCCAGTACTTC.

The rearrangement uses TRBV28 and TRBJ1-5; 8 nucleotides match TRBD1. The germline CDR1 and CDR2 sequences are MDHEN and SYDVKM. The J segment lost 1 base and the V segment lost 3 bases, leaving 2 bases of the junction unmatched. This CDR3 spans 15 amino acids. The CDR3, as DNA: TGTGCCAGCAGTTTCCGACAGGGGAGCAATCAGCCCCAGCATTTT. This encodes CASSFRQGSNQPQHF.

This chain connects TRBV27 to TRBJ2-2, with D tentatively TRBD1 (7 bases). The CDR3 has 12 residues. The germline V gene has CDR1 MNHEY and CDR2 SMNVEV (reference sequence). Trimming removed 7 bases from V and 7 bases from J, with 10 bases in between. The CDR3 DNA follows: TGTGCCAGCAACAGGGGAGGCGGGGAGCTGTTTTTT. It specifies CASNRGGGELFF.

This clone was detected only a few times. The gene calls are TRBV4-1 and TRBJ1-1, with D possibly TRBD1 on 6 matching bases. The CDR3 is 13 residues long. Germline CDR1 MGHRA, CDR2 YSYEKL. Trimming cost V 7 bases and J 4 bases, with 13 bases left between them. The CDR3 DNA is TGCGCCAGCACCCAGGGGTTTAGCACTGAAGCTTTCTTT. As protein: CASTQGFSTEAFF.

The chain links TRBV5-5 to TRBJ2-5, with D perhaps TRBD1 or TRBD2 (5 bases each). The CDR3 is 16 amino acids. Trimming stripped 5 bases from V and 5 bases from J, with 22 bases between. From germline, CDR1 is SGHKS and CDR2 YYEKEE (reference sequence). The CDR3 spells CASSPQLRDPAETQYF. The CDR3 region has the DNA TGTGCCAGCAGTCCTCAACTCCGGGACCCGGCGGAGACCCAGTACTTC.

The chain uses TRBV25-1 and TRBJ1-1; D not resolved. This CDR3 contains 13 residues. Germline CDR1 and CDR2: MGHDK and SYGVNS. V gave up 1 base and J gave up 7 bases, with 10 bases separating them. For the CDR3, the DNA is TGTGCCAGCAGTGAATGGCAGAGCGGTGAAGCTTTCTTT. Translation: CASSEWQSGEAFF.

The chain is built from TRBV3-1 (or the pseudogene TRBV3-2) and TRBJ1-5, with 10 bases lining up with TRBD1. Trimming removed 4 bases from V and 6 bases from J; junction bases left unmatched: 6. This CDR3 is 15 amino acids long. CDR1 is LGHDT and CDR2 is YNNKEL in the germline V gene (reference sequence). In DNA, the CDR3 is TGTGCCAGCAGCCGCGGACAGGGGGTGGTTCAGCCCCAGCATTTT. It yields the protein CASSRGQGVVQPQHF.

The chain employs TRBV11-3 and TRBJ1-1; D remains ambiguous. Trimming removed 6 bases at V and 4 bases at J, with 15 bases between. CDR3 size: 14 residues. From germline, CDR1 is SGHNT and CDR2 YENEEA. In nucleotides, the CDR3 is TGTGCCAGCAGTCCTGGGTCGACAAGCACTGAAGCTTTCTTT. It translates to CASSPGSTSTEAFF.

This chain uses TRBV3-1 (or the pseudogene TRBV3-2) with TRBJ2-2, with 9 nucleotides matching TRBD2. From germline, CDR1 is LGHDT and CDR2 YNNKEL (reference sequence). This CDR3 is built from 17 residues. V lost 4 bases to trimming and J lost 1 base; unmatched junction nucleotides: 7. This CDR3 is CASSPSGGGGNTGELFF. The CDR3 nucleotides read TGTGCCAGCAGCCCATCCGGCGGGGGGGGGAACACCGGGGAGCTGTTTTTT.

This rearrangement joins TRBV7-3 to TRBJ2-3; 7 bases map to TRBD2. CDR3 length: 18 amino acids. CDR1 and CDR2 (germline): SGHTA, FQGTGA. V lost 0 bases, J lost 1 base, and 10 bases stayed unmatched. CDR3 residues: CASSLTGRGVKGTDTQYF. DNA for the CDR3: TGTGCCAGCAGCTTAACGGGACGGGGGGTAAAAGGCACAGATACGCAGTATTTT.

CDR3 amino acids: CASSMELHGYTF. The CDR3 coding sequence is TGTGCCAGTAGTATGGAACTTCATGGCTACACCTTC. This chain connects TRBV19 to TRBJ1-2; D is ambiguous. Looked up from germline, CDR1 is LNHDA and CDR2 is SQIVND (reference sequence). The CDR3 has 12 residues. The V end lost 3 bases, the J end lost 6 bases, and 8 bases lay between the germline ends. The complete variable domain, with remaining parts taken from reference TRBV19 and TRBJ1-2, reads DGGITQSPKYLFRKEGQNVTLSCEQNLNHDAMYWYRQDPGQGLRLIYYSQIVNDFQKGDIAEGYSVSREKKESFPLTVTSAQKNPTAFYLCASSMELHGYTFGSGTRLTVV.

V gene TRBV5-8 combines with J gene TRBJ2-7, with 8 positions matching TRBD1. Germline CDR1 SGHTS, CDR2 YDEGEE. V trimming: 2 bases; J trimming: 3 bases; junction bases outside the gene matches: 10. This CDR3 has 16 amino acids. The CDR3 protein is CASSFRIGTGIYEQYF. In DNA form, the CDR3 reads TGTGCCAGCAGCTTCCGCATCGGGACAGGAATCTACGAGCAGTACTTC.

The J gene is TRBJ2-3, the V gene TRBV19, with 11 bases that match TRBD2. Germline V lookup: CDR1 LNHDA, CDR2 SQIVND (reference sequence). Trimming at V came to 6 bases and at J to 6 bases, leaving 11 bases not matched to a gene. This CDR3 spans 16 amino acids. The CDR3 coding sequence is TGTGCCAGTAGCCCGGGACTAGCGGATTTGTCGGATACGCAGTATTTT. Protein sequence: CASSPGLADLSDTQYF.

The CDR3 DNA reads as TGTGCCAGCAGCCCCCACAATGCTGGGGCCAACGTCCTGACTTTC. Protein sequence: CASSPHNAGANVLTF. This chain uses TRBV6-2 or TRBV6-3 with TRBJ2-6, with no clear D. Trimming removed 6 bases from V and 2 bases from J, with 11 bases in between. Germline CDR1 and CDR2: MNHEY and SVGEGT. The CDR3 extends over 15 amino acids.